These 6 T cell receptor beta chains originate from one sample sequenced in a study of cytotoxic CD8 clonotypes in ibrutinib-treated CLL. Method: immunoSEQ multiplex PCR; TCRdb's copy keeps in-frame clones and lacks some. The sample records about 310,000 clones, around four fifths being singletons. This specimen consisted of PBMCs, obtained before ibrutinib treatment. The source of these receptors is a human donor with chronic lymphocytic leukemia.

This chain joins TRBV5-1 and TRBJ1-1; D uncertain. Per germline, CDR1 SGHRS and CDR2 YFSETQ. V was trimmed by 2 bases and J by 1 base, leaving 6 bases between them. The CDR3 is made up of 13 amino acids. CDR3 sequence (DNA): TGCGCCAGCAGCTTCGCAGGGAACACTGAAGCTTTCTTT. The encoded protein is CASSFAGNTEAFF.

The chain links TRBV13 to TRBJ2-7; no definite D call. This CDR3 contains 11 residues. CDR1 is PRHDT and CDR2 is FYEKMQ in the germline V gene (reference sequence). The V end was cut by 4 bases, the J end by 1 base, with 2 bases between. CDR3 sequence reads: CASSSSYEQYF. The CDR3 DNA sequence: TGTGCCAGCAGCTCTTCCTACGAGCAGTACTTC. Filled out from reference TRBV13 and TRBJ2-7, the complete variable domain reads AAGVIQSPRHLIKEKRETATLKCYPIPRHDTVYWYQQGPGQDPQFLISFYEKMQSDKGSIPDRFSAQQFSDYHSELNMSSLELGDSALYFCASSSSYEQYFGPGTRLTVT.

This chain connects TRBV6-4 to TRBJ2-1, with D perhaps matching TRBD1 or TRBD2 (5 bases each). Trimming stripped 7 bases from V and 6 bases from J, with 34 bases between. This CDR3 contains 20 residues. Germline CDR1 MRHNA, CDR2 SNTAGT. CDR3 sequence (DNA): TGTGCCAGCAAAACAAGGGGTCAGCTAGCCAACAACCCTCCGGGCAATGAGCAGTTCTTC. Translating gives CASKTRGQLANNPPGNEQFF.

This clone has just one count. V is TRBV28 and J is TRBJ2-1; D is perhaps TRBD1 or TRBD2 (5 bases each). Germline V gene data show CDR1 as MDHEN and CDR2 as SYDVKM. This CDR3 has 14 amino acids. The V end lost 5 bases, the J end lost 7 bases, and 15 bases lay between the germline ends. As DNA, the CDR3 is TGTGCCAGCAGTCCCGGGGCCAACGGGAATGAGCAGTTCTTC. This sequence encodes CASSPGANGNEQFF.

The rearrangement joins TRBV15 to TRBJ2-7; possibly TRBD1 for D (7 bases). This CDR3 region has 12 residues. Deletions cut 4 bases from V and 9 bases from J, with 13 bases between. CDR1 and CDR2 from the germline V gene are LNHNV and YYDKDF (reference sequence). DNA of the CDR3: TGTGCCACCAGCAACAGACAGGGAGGGCAGTACTTC. As protein: CATSNRQGGQYF.

This rearrangement joins TRBV7-2 to TRBJ1-2; D unclear. CDR1 and CDR2 (germline): SGHTA, FQGNSA. The length of the CDR3 is 16 residues. V was shortened by 1 base and J by 8 bases, with 20 bases between the two germline ends. The DNA of the CDR3 is TGTGCCAGCAGCTTAGACAGTTCTGGACTGCCGGAGGGCTACACCTTC. This codes for CASSLDSSGLPEGYTF.